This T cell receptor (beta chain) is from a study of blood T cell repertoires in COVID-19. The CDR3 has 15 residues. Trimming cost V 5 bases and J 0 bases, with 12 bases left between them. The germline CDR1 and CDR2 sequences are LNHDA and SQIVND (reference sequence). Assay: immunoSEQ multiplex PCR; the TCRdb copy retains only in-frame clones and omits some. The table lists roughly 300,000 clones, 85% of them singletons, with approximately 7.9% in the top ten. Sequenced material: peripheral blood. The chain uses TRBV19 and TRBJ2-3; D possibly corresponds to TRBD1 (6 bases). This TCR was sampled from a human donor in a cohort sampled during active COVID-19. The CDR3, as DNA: TGTGCCAGTAGTCGGGCAGGGGAGAGCACAGATACGCAGTATTTT. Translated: CASSRAGESTDTQYF.